This TCR beta chain was sequenced during a study of T-cell reconstitution after alpha-beta-depleted transplantation in children. By sample fraction, this clonotype is medium-sized. The antigen is not known. General study points: Several hundred expanded graft clones reportedly were the source of alpha-beta T cells about two months after transplant.

The length of the CDR3 is 19 residues. With V trimmed by 5 bases and J by 3 bases, 20 bases remained unmatched. CDR1 is SGHVS, CDR2 FNYEAQ, per germline. Unique molecular identifiers were incorporated when the TCRbeta library was constructed. TCRdb reprocessed the PCR reads via MiXCR and lists one record per CDR3 protein. The table lists about 15,000 distinct CDR3 sequences, approximately 5.5% of them singletons. The clonotype comes from a boy aged 5-17 years with acute lymphoblastic leukemia, due to receive a stem cell transplant. The sample was PBMCs, taken before TCRalphabeta/CD19-depleted stem cell transplant. The V call is TRBV7-6, the J call TRBJ2-7; 9 bases match TRBD2. The CDR3 coding sequence is TGTGCCAGCAGCCCCCAGCGGGGGGCGTTTCCACAGGCAATCTACGAGCAGTACTTC. Residues: CASSPQRGAFPQAIYEQYF.